This TCR beta chain was obtained from a study of blood T cell repertoires in COVID-19. Across the whole study: Sites in the United States, Italy and Spain provided acute and convalescent COVID-19 samples. PBMCs, B-cell-depleted T cells, or T cells provided the cDNA or gDNA that made up the material.

Seattle patient enrollment occurred during active infection, with longitudinal follow-up thereafter. In the original workflow: From reference gene primer amplification, estimates of nucleated cell counts were derived. Sequencing used immunoSEQ multiplex PCR; TCRdb keeps in-frame clones, though not all of them. Clonal size and the V and J genes are those of that table, whereas D and trimming came from the DNA. The profile shows some 56,000 clones, roughly 89% of them singletons. V was clipped by 7 bases and J by 4 bases, with 11 bases between them. CDR3 length: 12 amino acids. CDR1 is SQVTM and CDR2 is ANQGSEA in the germline V gene.

The receptor comes from a woman aged 60-75 years with COVID-19, enrolled during active disease. The J gene is TRBJ1-5, the V gene TRBV29-1, with a weak D call TRBD1 (6 bases). The sequenced sample was peripheral blood. For the CDR3, the DNA is TGCAGCGCCAGGCAGGGGAATCAGCCCCAGCATTTT. Translated, it gives CSARQGNQPQHF.